This entry lists 24 T cell receptor beta chains sequenced from one sample in a study of HIV-infected children after antiretroviral therapy interruption. The sample's treatment: PENTA 11 planned treatment interruption arm or continuous ART arm. A 3' RACE protocol on RNA, with unique molecular identifiers, produced the TCR library. MiXCR, run by TCRdb on the 3' RACE reads, gives a single entry per CDR3 protein. This sample carries 90,000 or so distinct CDR3 sequences, about 7.2% of them seen once, and the ten largest clones take around 1.1%. The sequences come from CD45RA+ CD4+ T cells from PBMCs, pooled from several time points, collected from a donor given antiretroviral therapy, either interrupted or continuous. Subset denoted: naive CD4+ CD45RA+ CD45RO- T cells. These receptors originate from a pool of human donors with HIV.

This clonotype occurred many times. This sequence joins TRBV12-3 or TRBV12-4 and TRBJ1-2, with 8 positions matching TRBD1. The CDR3 length is 13 residues. Germline trimming cut 1 base from V and 9 bases from J; bases unmatched to any gene: 4. The DNA of the CDR3 is TGTGCCAGCAGTTTAGATCAGGGGGCTAGCTACACCTTC. This encodes CASSLDQGASYTF.

In its sample, this clonotype was seen many times. The chain uses TRBV28 and TRBJ2-7, with D perhaps matching TRBD1 (6 bases). The CDR3 runs 16 residues. The germline gives CDR1 MDHEN, CDR2 SYDVKM. Trimming stripped 5 bases from V and 3 bases from J, with 20 bases between. The CDR3 DNA follows: TGTGCCAGCAGTCCCCGGTTACAGGGTTACGGCTACGAGCAGTACTTC. This codes for CASSPRLQGYGYEQYF. The full variable domain, rest sourced from reference TRBV28 and TRBJ2-7, is DVKVTQSSRYLVKRTGEKVFLECVQDMDHENMFWYRQDPGLGLRLIYFSYDVKMKEKGDIPEGYSVSREKKERFSLILESASTNQTSMYLCASSPRLQGYGYEQYFGPGTRLTVT.

This clonotype was observed many times. This sequence joins TRBV19 and TRBJ2-2; TRBD2 matches 9 bases. Germline V gene sequence: CDR1 LNHDA, CDR2 SQIVND (reference sequence). The CDR3 has 14 residues. V shed 8 bases and J 5 bases; nucleotides not matched to a gene: 6. The CDR3 nucleotides are TGTGCCAGTGGGTCCGCGGGGGGGACCGGGGAGCTGTTTTTT. Encoded protein: CASGSAGGTGELFF.

This clonotype has ten or more counts. One end of the junction does not line up with germline, which may come from a read error. The gene calls are TRBV29-1 and TRBJ2-7; TRBD1 agrees at 7 bases. In germline, CDR1 is SQVTM, CDR2 ANQGSEA. The CDR3 extends over 14 amino acids. CDR3 sequence: CGARDRDSSYEQYF. The CDR3, as DNA: TGTGGTGCTAGGGATCGGGACAGCTCCTATGAACAGTACTTC.

The V gene is TRBV5-1, the J gene TRBJ1-2, with TRBD1 matching over 7 bases. The ends lost 4 bases at V and 6 bases at J; junction bases unmatched: 9. The V gene's germline CDR1 is SGHRS and CDR2 YFSETQ. The CDR3 is 14 residues long. This CDR3 is CASSISGQDDGYTF. Written as DNA, the CDR3 is TGCGCCAGCAGCATTTCCGGACAGGACGATGGCTACACCTTC.

The chain recombines TRBV6-6 with TRBJ1-6; D gene unclear. Trimming cost V 2 bases and J 0 bases, with 8 bases left between them. The CDR3 is 16 residues long. Germline CDR1 MNHNY, CDR2 SVGAGI (reference sequence). The CDR3 sequence: CASSYRASSYNSPLHF. CDR3 DNA: TGTGCCAGCAGTTACCGCGCAAGCTCCTATAATTCACCCCTCCACTTT.

This clonotype was counted ten times or more. The chain carries TRBV20-1 and TRBJ2-3, with TRBD2 as a possible D gene (5 bases). V was clipped by 6 bases and J by 5 bases, with 15 bases between them. Germline CDR1 reads DFQATT; CDR2 reads SNEGSKA (reference sequence). The CDR3 contains 13 residues. The CDR3 region has the DNA TGCAGTGCGCCGGGTGAACGGGGAGATACGCAGTATTTT. Translating it yields CSAPGERGDTQYF.

This chain joins TRBV19 and TRBJ1-1; D call uncertain. Looked up from germline, CDR1 is LNHDA and CDR2 is SQIVND (reference sequence). The CDR3 totals 13 residues. For the CDR3, the DNA is TGTGGGACTATTCCGCCATCGAACACTGAAGCTTTCTTT. Residues: CGTIPPSNTEAFF.

This clonotype was seen ten or more times. The chain couples TRBV6-5 to TRBJ2-7, with a weak D call TRBD1 (6 bases). Looked up from germline, CDR1 is MNHEY and CDR2 is SVGAGI. With 6 bases removed from V and 4 bases from J, the gap between germline ends came to 13 bases. The CDR3 contains 13 residues. The CDR3 nucleotides are TGTGCCAGCAGCGACAGGTCCGCTTACGAGCAGTACTTC. Residues: CASSDRSAYEQYF.

This clonotype was recorded at least ten times. The CDR3 is CASSSQTSGGDTQYF. As DNA, the CDR3 is TGCGCCAGCAGCTCACAGACTAGCGGGGGAGATACGCAGTATTTT. J is TRBJ2-3 and V is TRBV5-1, with 12 bases lining up with TRBD2. Trimming took 3 bases from V and 5 from J; bases not matched to a gene: 4. Germline V gives CDR1 SGHRS, CDR2 YFSETQ. The CDR3 sequence is 15 residues long.

This clonotype was counted many times. The J gene is TRBJ1-4, the V gene TRBV29-1; no reliable D call. Germline-derived CDR1 and CDR2 are SQVTM and ANQGSEA. CDR3 length: 14 residues. The germline V and J ends were trimmed by 7 bases and 1 base, with 13 bases remaining between them. The CDR3 is CSARKGLTNEKLFF. The CDR3 bases are TGCAGCGCCCGGAAGGGTTTAACTAATGAAAAACTGTTTTTT.

This clonotype has ten or more counts. This chain uses TRBV21-1 with TRBJ1-6; TRBD1 is the table's D call and was not checked against the DNA. TRBV21-1 is a known pseudogene. The CDR3 runs 16 residues. The CDR3 nucleotides read TGTGCCAGCAGCAACGGTGGGGGAACCAAAAAGGCGCCCCTCCACTTT. It yields the protein CASSNGGGTKKAPLHF.

There are many counts of this clonotype. The rearrangement joins TRBV6-6 to TRBJ2-2; 7 nucleotides agree with TRBD2. Trimming at V came to 0 bases and at J to 5 bases, leaving 3 bases not matched to a gene. This CDR3 region has 15 residues. Germline CDR1 reads MNHNY; CDR2 reads SVGAGI (reference sequence). CDR3 DNA sequence: TGTGCCAGCAGTTACTCGGCTAGCGGAACCGGGGAGCTGTTTTTT. Translating gives CASSYSASGTGELFF.

This clonotype was found many times. This chain links TRBV3-1 with TRBJ1-1; D call uncertain. V dropped 5 bases and J dropped 4 bases, with 11 bases sitting between them. CDR1 is LGHDT and CDR2 is YNNKEL in the germline V gene (reference sequence). The CDR3 is 13 residues long. CDR3 protein: CASSEGRFTEAFF. The DNA for the CDR3 is TGTGCCAGCAGCGAGGGAAGGTTCACTGAAGCTTTCTTT.

In this sample, this clonotype turned up many times. The rearrangement joins TRBV10-3 to TRBJ1-1; TRBD1 matches at 8 bases. The V gene's germline CDR1 is ENHRY and CDR2 SYGVKD. This CDR3 comprises 16 residues. The V gene end was trimmed by 4 bases and the J gene end by 0 bases; junction bases not matched to a gene: 7. This CDR3 is CAISAYSDRVNTEAFF. The CDR3 DNA reads as TGTGCCATCAGTGCCTACTCGGACAGGGTGAACACTGAAGCTTTCTTT.

A remark on this clonotype: A much larger clone is a single base away; this may be a read error. V usage is TRBV7-3 and J usage is TRBJ2-1; possible D gene TRBD2, 6 bases. V was clipped by 1 base and J by 15 bases, with 19 bases between them. CDR1 is SGHTA and CDR2 is FQGTGA in the germline V gene. CDR3 length: 14 residues. As DNA, the CDR3 is TGTGCCAGCAGCTTAATAGCGGTGGGGCCTAGTCGGTTCTTC. Protein sequence: CASSLIAVGPSRFF.

Only a few counts were recorded for this clonotype. This sequence joins TRBV6-1 and TRBJ2-3; D may be TRBD1 or TRBD2 (5 bases each). The V end lost 3 bases, the J end lost 4 bases, and 8 bases lay between the germline ends. Germline V gene data show CDR1 as MNHNS and CDR2 as SASEGT. This CDR3 region has 13 residues. CDR3 in DNA: TGTGCCAGCAGTGATGTGGGGGCAGATACGCAGTATTTT. This sequence encodes CASSDVGADTQYF.

At least ten counts were recorded for this clonotype. The chain carries TRBV6-2 or TRBV6-3 and TRBJ2-5, with a weak D call TRBD1 (5 bases). CDR3 length: 14 residues. V dropped 0 bases and J dropped 3 bases, with 8 bases sitting between them. Germline V gives CDR1 MNHEY, CDR2 SVGEGT. Here the CDR3 reads CASSYSWGKETQYF. The CDR3 coding sequence is TGTGCCAGCAGTTACTCCTGGGGCAAAGAGACCCAGTACTTC.

This clonotype has at least ten counts. The chain couples TRBV7-2 to TRBJ2-1; 12 nucleotides agree with TRBD2. J was trimmed by 3 bases and V by 5 bases; bases with no gene match: 5. Germline CDR1 reads SGHTA; CDR2 reads FQGNSA. This CDR3 is 16 amino acids long. This chain's CDR3 is CASSRLAGDLYNEQFF. The CDR3 nucleotides read TGTGCCAGCAGCCGACTAGCGGGGGACCTCTACAATGAGCAGTTCTTC.

V is TRBV7-2 and J is TRBJ1-2, with D hard to call. CDR1 is SGHTA and CDR2 is FQGNSA in the germline V gene. This CDR3 contains 11 residues. The ends were cut back, 6 bases at V and 8 bases at J, with 10 bases in the middle. Here the CDR3 DNA reads TGTGCCAGCAGTGAAGATGGAGGCTACACCTTC. Translated, it gives CASSEDGGYTF.

V is TRBV28 and J is TRBJ2-7; TRBD1 agrees at 10 bases. CDR1 is MDHEN and CDR2 is SYDVKM in the germline V gene. The CDR3 is 18 amino acids. Trimming cost V 5 bases and J 6 bases; bases outside gene matches: 19. CDR3 amino acids: CASSTPGQGVFRAGEQYF. The DNA for the CDR3 is TGTGCCAGCAGTACTCCAGGACAGGGGGTTTTTCGGGCGGGCGAGCAGTACTTC.

The rearrangement joins TRBV19 to TRBJ1-1; the D gene is possibly TRBD1 (5 bases). Germline assignment: CDR1 LNHDA and CDR2 SQIVND (reference sequence). Trimming cost V 5 bases and J 1 base, with 11 bases left between them. This CDR3 has 14 residues. The CDR3 bases are TGTGCCAGTAGTTCTGAGACAGCGAACACTGAAGCTTTCTTT. Protein: CASSSETANTEAFF.

This clonotype was observed a few times. V and J are TRBV6-5 and TRBJ2-1; D unresolved. Trimming stripped 6 bases from V and 4 bases from J, with 4 bases between. Germline loops: CDR1 MNHEY, CDR2 SVGAGI. The CDR3 has 11 amino acids. CDR3 sequence (DNA): TGTGCCAGCAGAGATTACAATGAGCAGTTCTTC. It encodes CASRDYNEQFF.

This clonotype has a count of ten or more. The rearrangement joins TRBV13 to TRBJ2-1, with TRBD2 identical over 7 bases. V gave up 1 base and J gave up 2 bases; unmatched junction bases: 5. CDR1 and CDR2 (germline): PRHDT, FYEKMQ (reference sequence). The CDR3 totals 16 residues. The CDR3 nucleotides read TGTGCCAGCAGCTTAGTCGGGCGGGAGCCCTACAATGAGCAGTTCTTC. It encodes CASSLVGREPYNEQFF.